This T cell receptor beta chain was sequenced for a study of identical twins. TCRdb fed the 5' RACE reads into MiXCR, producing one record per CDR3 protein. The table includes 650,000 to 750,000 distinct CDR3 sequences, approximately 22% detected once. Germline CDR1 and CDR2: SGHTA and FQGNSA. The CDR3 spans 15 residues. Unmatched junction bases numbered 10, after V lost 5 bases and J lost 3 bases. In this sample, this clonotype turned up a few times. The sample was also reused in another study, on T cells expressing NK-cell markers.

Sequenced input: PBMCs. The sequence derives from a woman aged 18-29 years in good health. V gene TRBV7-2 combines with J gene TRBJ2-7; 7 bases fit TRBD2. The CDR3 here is CASSTAGTTFYEQYF. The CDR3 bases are TGTGCCAGCAGCACCGCCGGGACTACCTTCTACGAGCAGTACTTC.